This T cell receptor (beta chain) was retrieved from a study of T-cell memory formation after mild COVID-19. Study-wide results and caveats: The finding that pre-infection memory included some responding clones suggested that cross-reactive memory joined. Among contracting clones, CD4+ were mainly CM/EM and CD8+ enriched in EMRA.

The sample holds a few counts of this clonotype. Its antigen is still unknown. V dropped 6 bases and J dropped 6; count of bases not matched to a gene: 10. The CDR3 spans 15 residues. 5'RACE with constant-segment primers yielded barcoded, UMI-tagged TCR alpha and TCR beta cDNA libraries. Each CDR3 protein gets one entry after TCRdb re-called the 5' RACE reads with MiXCR. The table includes 380,000 or so distinct CDR3 sequences, approximately 13% detected once. This clonotype was obtained from a man aged 18 to 35 who had mild COVID-19 (a few samples of this study predate the infection). Cell type and time point are not known. The chain recombines TRBV12-3 or TRBV12-4 with TRBJ2-1, with 8 bases identical to TRBD1. Specimen: PBMCs or a T cell subset sorted from them (not recorded which). This CDR3 is CASSADRVRANEQFF. The DNA for the CDR3 is TGTGCCAGCAGCGCGGACAGGGTCCGCGCCAATGAGCAGTTCTTC.